Each of the 9 T cell receptor beta chains below was sequenced from the same sample in a study of blood T cells in healthy people across ages (dated by TCRdb to between 2015 and 2017). Libraries were made using 5' RACE. This sample was sequenced with an Illumina HiSeq 2500. A second PCR of about 6 to 11 cycles was performed with a sample-barcoded 5' primer and a J-beta primer mix. The raw public reads went through TCRdb reprocessing: fastp at Q25, MiXCR clone calling, in-frame beta chains kept. Entries that share a CDR3 protein sequence are merged under the most common genes and DNA. The sample profile shows more than 700,000 distinct CDR3 sequences; about 55% of them were found once. About 42% of the sample goes to the ten largest clones. The specimen sequenced was blood. These receptors were collected from a man of 80 years or more in good health.

This chain links TRBV6-2 or TRBV6-3 with TRBJ1-1; no firm D call. CDR3 length: 15 amino acids. V was clipped by 0 bases and J by 1 base, with 9 bases between them. The germline V gene encodes CDR1 MNHEY and CDR2 SVGEGT. CDR3 in DNA: TGTGCCAGCAGTTACTCCACGGTGAGGAACACTGAAGCTTTCTTT. Protein sequence: CASSYSTVRNTEAFF.

This chain joins TRBV18 and TRBJ2-5; the match to TRBD2 covers 9 bases. The CDR3 covers 19 residues. Germline assignment: CDR1 KGHSH and CDR2 LQKENI. V lost 1 base, J lost 2 bases, and 14 bases stayed unmatched. CDR3: CASSPRSSTSGVPQETQYF. DNA of the CDR3: TGTGCCAGCTCACCACGTTCCTCGACTAGCGGAGTCCCACAAGAGACCCAGTACTTC. Supplemented by reference TRBV18 and TRBJ2-5, the full variable domain reads NAGVMQNPRHLVRRRGQEARLRCSPMKGHSHVYWYRQLPEEGLKFMVYLQKENIIDESGMPKERFSAEFPKEGPSILRIQQVVRGDSAAYFCASSPRSSTSGVPQETQYFGPGTRLLVL.

V gene TRBV6-6 combines with J gene TRBJ2-4; possible D gene TRBD1, 5 bases. The CDR3 contains 14 residues. V lost 6 bases and J lost 8, with 17 bases in between. The germline V gene has CDR1 MNHNY and CDR2 SVGAGI (reference sequence). The CDR3 nucleotides are TGTGCCAGCAGCCCGTTACCTGGGGCGTACATTCAGTACTTC. This codes for CASSPLPGAYIQYF.

The CDR3 coding sequence is TGCGCCAGCAGTGATCGGGTAGGGAGCTCCTACGAGCAGTACTTC. Its translation: CASSDRVGSSYEQYF. The V gene is TRBV10-2, the J gene TRBJ2-7; TRBD2 might be the D (5 bases). The CDR3 loop spans 15 amino acids. Germline CDR1 and CDR2: WSHSY and SAAADI. The V end was cut by 3 bases, the J end by 0 bases, with 12 bases between.

This clonotype was found once. One base away lies a much larger clone, so this may be a sequencing read error. This chain joins TRBV29-1 and TRBJ2-7, with D perhaps being TRBD1 or TRBD2 (6 bases each). CDR3 length: 13 amino acids. Germline V gives CDR1 SQVTM, CDR2 ANQGSEA. Here the CDR3 reads CRARPGDFYKQYF. Written as DNA, the CDR3 is TGCAGGGCAAGGCCAGGGGACTTCTACAAGCAGTACTTC.

This rearrangement joins TRBV3-1 to TRBJ2-5, with 8 bases that match TRBD1. The CDR3 runs to 15 residues. The ends lost 0 bases at V and 11 bases at J; junction bases unmatched: 11. Germline CDR1 reads LGHDT; CDR2 reads YNNKEL (reference sequence). As DNA, the CDR3 is TGTGCCAGCAGCCAAGAGGGCAGGGGGCTCAATGAGCAGTACTTC. This sequence encodes CASSQEGRGLNEQYF.

The chain uses TRBV28 and TRBJ1-6, with D perhaps TRBD1 (5 bases). Germline V lookup: CDR1 MDHEN, CDR2 SYDVKM. The CDR3 covers 15 residues. With 5 bases removed from V and 7 bases from J, the gap between germline ends came to 15 bases. The CDR3: CASSPGGTLNSPLHF. The CDR3 DNA sequence: TGTGCCAGCAGTCCGGGGGGGACCCTCAATTCACCCCTCCACTTT.

The rearrangement uses TRBV20-1 and TRBJ2-7; D unclear. The V gene's germline CDR1 is DFQATT and CDR2 SNEGSKA (reference sequence). Trimming left V 6 bases short and J 7 bases short, with 19 bases between. The CDR3 is 13 amino acids. Written as DNA, the CDR3 is TGCAGTGCCCCGAAAATTGAAACCGATGAGCAGTACTTC. It yields the protein CSAPKIETDEQYF.

This clonotype showed up just a few times. This chain joins TRBV25-1 and TRBJ2-7, with 9 bases that match TRBD1. Germline V gene sequence: CDR1 MGHDK, CDR2 SYGVNS. V trimming: 4 bases; J trimming: 2 bases; junction bases outside the gene matches: 6. CDR3 length: 15 amino acids. The chain's CDR3 is CASSARDRVAYEQYF. The CDR3 DNA follows: TGTGCCAGCAGTGCCCGGGACAGGGTCGCCTACGAGCAGTACTTC.